The 17 T cell receptor beta chains listed next were all sequenced from one sample in a study of long-term antiretroviral therapy in people with HIV. Assay version v3.0 of immunoSEQ was used, and it was run at survey level. TCRdb's table, derived via immunoSEQ multiplex PCR, lists solely in-frame clones and lacks some. The sample carries around 20,000 clones, 91% recorded once. Specimen: unsorted PBMCs, collected 3 years after starting antiretroviral therapy. Every receptor here comes from a man between 45 and 60 years old with HIV.

This CDR3 is CASSSTLAGASDTQYF. CDR3 sequence (DNA): TGCGCCAGCAGCAGCACACTAGCGGGGGCCTCTGATACGCAGTATTTT. This chain links TRBV5-1 with TRBJ2-3; the match to TRBD2 covers 11 bases. The CDR3 has 16 amino acids. V gave up 4 bases and J gave up 6 bases; unmatched junction bases: 10. CDR1 is SGHRS and CDR2 is YFSETQ in the germline V gene.

The chain recombines TRBV30 with TRBJ2-2, with 9 bases fitting TRBD1. Germline-derived CDR1 and CDR2 are GTSNPN and SVGIG (reference sequence). J lost 5 bases, V lost 8 bases, and 12 bases had no gene match. This CDR3 comprises 15 residues. DNA for the CDR3: TGTGCCGGCGTCCCCGGGACAGGGAGGACCGGGGAGCTGTTTTTT. Translation: CAGVPGTGRTGELFF.

This rearrangement joins TRBV9 to TRBJ2-3; 10 bases are a match to TRBD1. In germline, CDR1 is SGDLS, CDR2 YYNGEE. Trimming cost V 5 bases and J 4 bases; bases outside gene matches: 10. There are 16 residues in the CDR3. The CDR3 bases are TGTGCCAGCAGTCGAAGGGGGGACAGGGGCGCAGATACGCAGTATTTT. This codes for CASSRRGDRGADTQYF.

This clone appeared once. The chain has TRBV6-5 and TRBJ1-1, with 10 bases that match TRBD1. CDR1 and CDR2 (germline): MNHEY, SVGAGI. The CDR3 is made up of 15 amino acids. V was clipped by 2 bases and J by 5 bases; unmatched bases: 5. This chain's CDR3 is CASSYAGTGATEAFF. DNA for the CDR3: TGTGCCAGCAGTTACGCCGGGACAGGGGCTACTGAAGCTTTCTTT.

The chain carries TRBV7-2 and TRBJ2-1; 11 positions match TRBD2. V lost 4 bases, J lost 10 bases, and 9 bases stayed unmatched. Germline V CDR1 and CDR2: SGHTA, FQGNSA. The CDR3 extends over 15 amino acids. The CDR3 bases are TGTGCCAGCAGCTGGCTAGCGGGGGGTGATTTGGAGCAGTTCTTC. As protein: CASSWLAGGDLEQFF.

V and J are TRBV10-3 and TRBJ1-2; 12 positions match TRBD1. The CDR3 spans 15 residues. Germline V lookup: CDR1 ENHRY, CDR2 SYGVKD. After removal of 7 bases from V and 6 bases from J, the junction contained 9 bases not matched to a gene. This CDR3 is CAINPGQGAGDGYTF. The CDR3 bases are TGTGCCATCAATCCGGGACAGGGGGCGGGTGATGGCTACACCTTC.

The table lists this clone with a few counts. The chain has TRBV23-1 and TRBJ2-7, with 11 bases lining up with TRBD1. TRBV23-1 is annotated as an ORF whose role is uncertain. Trimming at V came to 3 bases and at J to 3 bases, leaving 16 bases not matched to a gene. The CDR3 is made up of 19 amino acids. The CDR3 sequence: CASSHPGTGGFITFYEQYF. CDR3 nucleotide sequence: TGCGCCAGCAGTCACCCAGGGACAGGGGGGTTTATAACATTCTACGAGCAGTACTTC.

This chain uses TRBV6-5 with TRBJ2-7; TRBD2 might be the D (6 bases). Trimming pared 7 bases from V and 6 bases from J, leaving 16 bases between. CDR3 length equals 13 residues. Germline loops: CDR1 MNHEY, CDR2 SVGAGI. DNA of the CDR3: TGTGCCAGCACCCTCAGTCGGGGAGGCGAGCAGTACTTC. Encoded protein: CASTLSRGGEQYF.

This rearrangement joins TRBV4-1 to TRBJ1-1; D perhaps matches TRBD1 (6 bases). Germline values: CDR1 MGHRA, CDR2 YSYEKL. This CDR3 spans 15 amino acids. V lost 5 bases, J lost 0 bases, and 13 bases lay in between. This CDR3 is CASSGPGQLNTEAFF. CDR3 bases: TGCGCCAGCAGCGGTCCAGGACAGTTGAACACTGAAGCTTTCTTT.

The CDR3 protein is CASSEGTGSSYEQYF. The CDR3 DNA is TGTGCCAGCAGTGAAGGGACCGGAAGCTCCTACGAGCAGTACTTC. The chain joins TRBV6-1 to TRBJ2-7; D uncertain. Trimming cost V 1 base and J 0 bases, with 10 bases left between them. The CDR3 contains 15 residues. Germline V gene data show CDR1 as MNHNS and CDR2 as SASEGT.

J is TRBJ2-3 and V is TRBV7-2, with 14 nucleotides matching TRBD2. The trim removed 3 bases at V and 6 bases at J, leaving 5 bases unmatched. The CDR3 covers 16 residues. Germline V gene sequence: CDR1 SGHTA, CDR2 FQGNSA. The CDR3 nucleotides read TGTGCCAGCAGCTTCATTCGACTAGCGGGGGGGGATACGCAGTATTTT. Its protein is CASSFIRLAGGDTQYF.

V gene TRBV18 combines with J gene TRBJ2-7, with D perhaps TRBD2 (6 bases). This CDR3 spans 17 amino acids. Per the germline V gene, CDR1 is KGHSH and CDR2 is LQKENI. Trimming shortened V by 3 bases and J by 0 bases, and 18 bases separated the two germline ends. As DNA, the CDR3 is TGTGCCAGCTCACCGCCTGTGGGGGACTCGAGCTCCTACGAGCAGTACTTC. Translating gives CASSPPVGDSSSYEQYF.

This clone occurred a few times. The J gene is TRBJ1-6, the V gene TRBV4-3; no clear D. V was cut by 1 base and J by 0 bases, with 10 bases left in between. Per the germline V gene, CDR1 is LGHNA and CDR2 is YSLEER. The CDR3 contains 17 residues. CDR3 sequence reads: CASSQGLPSSYNSPLHF. CDR3 bases: TGCGCCAGCAGCCAAGGACTTCCGAGCTCCTATAATTCACCCCTCCACTTT.

This chain connects TRBV30 to TRBJ1-1; 7 bases match TRBD1. There are 12 residues in the CDR3. CDR1 is GTSNPN and CDR2 is SVGIG in the germline V gene (reference sequence). CDR3 in amino acids: CACKDRETEAFF. The CDR3 nucleotides read TGTGCTTGCAAAGACAGGGAAACTGAAGCTTTCTTT. The entire variable domain, with the rest obtained from reference TRBV30 and TRBJ1-1, is as follows: SQTIHQWPATLVQPVGSPLSLECTVEGTSNPNLYWYRQAAGRGLQLLFYSVGIGQISSEVPQNLSASRPQDRQFILSSKKLLLSDSGFYLCACKDRETEAFFGQGTRLTVV.

The chain couples TRBV28 to TRBJ2-7, with D tentatively TRBD1 (5 bases). The CDR3 runs to 13 residues. Germline V gives CDR1 MDHEN, CDR2 SYDVKM. V was pared by 6 bases and J by 7 bases, with 16 bases between. CDR3 residues: CASRIGHTSEQYF. The CDR3 DNA reads TGTGCCAGCAGAATAGGACACACCTCGGAGCAGTACTTC.

The chain couples TRBV18 to TRBJ1-4; D is undetermined. Trimming left V 8 bases short and J 0 bases short, with 13 bases between. The length of the CDR3 is 15 residues. Germline loops: CDR1 KGHSH, CDR2 LQKENI. CDR3 DNA: TGTGCCAGCCGGTTCGGGCCTACAACTAATGAAAAACTGTTTTTT. Translating gives CASRFGPTTNEKLFF.

The V and J genes are TRBV28 and TRBJ2-7; 10 positions match TRBD2. V shed 6 bases and J 6 bases; nucleotides not matched to a gene: 8. Looked up from germline, CDR1 is MDHEN and CDR2 is SYDVKM. The CDR3 consists of 14 residues. For the CDR3, the DNA is TGTGCCAGCAGCCCCAGCGGGGGGGCTCCCGAGCAGTACTTC. It is translated as CASSPSGGAPEQYF. Full variable domain (rest looked up from reference TRBV28 and TRBJ2-7): DVKVTQSSRYLVKRTGEKVFLECVQDMDHENMFWYRQDPGLGLRLIYFSYDVKMKEKGDIPEGYSVSREKKERFSLILESASTNQTSMYLCASSPSGGAPEQYFGPGTRLTVT.